Each of the 15 T cell receptor beta chains below was sequenced from the same sample in a study of cytomegalovirus exposure and HLA in healthy donors. Primers included in the PCR were 60 Vbeta and 13 Jbeta primers. Profiled with immunoSEQ multiplex PCR; TCRdb holds only in-frame clones, not every one. This table has some 110,000 clones, 60% to 75% appearing once. Sample: PBMCs. The receptors come from a woman between 50 and 59 years old in good health and CMV-seropositive.

The rearrangement joins TRBV5-1 to TRBJ2-4; D gene unclear. The germline CDR1 and CDR2 sequences are SGHRS and YFSETQ. The CDR3 contains 14 residues. V gave up 2 bases and J gave up 6 bases, with 12 bases separating them. In DNA form, the CDR3 reads TGCGCCAGCAGCTTTGGCAGGTTTGGAAACATTCAGTACTTC. The encoded protein is CASSFGRFGNIQYF.

The chain uses TRBV6-1 and TRBJ2-1; D not certain. The ends were cut back, 0 bases at V and 6 bases at J, with 6 bases in the middle. The germline CDR1 and CDR2 sequences are MNHNS and SASEGT. The CDR3 has 13 residues. This chain's CDR3 is CASSEAQFNEQFF. The DNA of the CDR3 is TGTGCCAGCAGTGAAGCCCAGTTCAATGAGCAGTTCTTC.

The rearrangement links TRBV11-1 to TRBJ2-7; 11 bases line up with TRBD2. Germline CDR1 is SGHAT and CDR2 is FQDESV (reference sequence). This CDR3 has 15 residues. J lost 4 bases, V lost 5 bases, and 7 bases had no gene match. The CDR3 here is CASSHTSGGQYEQYF. Written as DNA, the CDR3 is TGTGCCAGCAGCCATACTAGCGGGGGCCAGTACGAGCAGTACTTC.

The chain combines TRBV5-6 with TRBJ2-1; D perhaps matches TRBD2 (6 bases). Per germline, CDR1 SGHDT and CDR2 YYEEEE. The CDR3 is 15 residues long. Trimming left V 5 bases short and J 1 base short, with 13 bases between. The CDR3 spells CASRPGLGSYNEQFF. The CDR3 DNA reads TGTGCCAGCAGACCGGGACTGGGGTCCTACAATGAGCAGTTCTTC.

The chain joins TRBV5-1 to TRBJ1-1; 7 positions match TRBD1. The germline V gene has CDR1 SGHRS and CDR2 YFSETQ. The CDR3 is made up of 13 amino acids. The trim removed 5 bases at V and 3 bases at J, leaving 4 bases unmatched. CDR3 sequence reads: CASSYTGDTEAFF. The CDR3 region has the DNA TGCGCCAGCAGTTACACAGGGGACACTGAAGCTTTCTTT.

The chain has TRBV6-5 and TRBJ2-5; 7 bases map to TRBD1. J gave up 1 base and V 0 bases, and 5 bases lay outside the gene matches. The CDR3 loop spans 16 amino acids. Germline CDR1 and CDR2: MNHEY and SVGAGI. The CDR3 sequence is CASSYSGQKPQETQYF. The CDR3 coding sequence is TGTGCCAGCAGTTACTCGGGACAGAAACCCCAAGAGACCCAGTACTTC.

The V and J genes are TRBV21-1 and TRBJ2-5; the table's D call TRBD1 went unverified against the DNA. The DNA matches TRBJ2-7 better at its end, which makes the J call doubtful. TRBV21-1 is a documented pseudogene. There are 13 residues in the CDR3. CDR3: CASSKAGPYEQYF. The CDR3, as DNA: TGTGCCAGCAGCAAAGCTGGGCCCTACGAGCAGTACTTC.

The rearrangement links TRBV29-1 to TRBJ1-2; D may be TRBD1 (6 bases). CDR3 size: 15 residues. CDR1 and CDR2 (germline): SQVTM, ANQGSEA. DNA for the CDR3: TGCAGTGCCCTCAAGACAGGCGGTTTGGGCTATGGCTACACCTTC. It encodes CSALKTGGLGYGYTF. The full variable domain, in which reference TRBV29-1 and TRBJ1-2 provide the parts outside the CDR3, is SAVISQKPSRDICQRGTSLTIQCQVDSQVTMMFWYRQQPGQSLTLIATANQGSEATYESGFVIDKFPISRPNLTFSTLTVSNMSPEDSSIYLCSALKTGGLGYGYTFGSGTRLTVV.

This clone was seen a few times. V gene TRBV27 combines with J gene TRBJ2-1; D is perhaps TRBD2 (6 bases). V lost 4 bases and J 2 bases, leaving 21 bases between the germline ends. The CDR3 contains 18 residues. CDR1 MNHEY and CDR2 SMNVEV come from the germline V gene (reference sequence). CDR3 in amino acids: CASSYAGTKGSPYNEQFF. Here the CDR3 DNA reads TGTGCCAGCAGTTACGCGGGGACGAAGGGGAGCCCCTACAATGAGCAGTTCTTC.

The rearrangement joins TRBV7-9 to TRBJ1-2; 9 nucleotides agree with TRBD1. CDR3 size: 15 residues. The germline CDR1 and CDR2 sequences are SEHNR and FQNEAQ (reference sequence). V shed 5 bases and J 8 bases; nucleotides not matched to a gene: 12. CDR3 nucleotide sequence: TGTGCCAGCAGCCCGGGGACAGGGTTACTAGAAGGCTACACCTTC. It codes for CASSPGTGLLEGYTF.

The J gene is TRBJ1-5, the V gene TRBV7-9; TRBD1 matches 7 bases. The CDR3 consists of 15 residues. With V trimmed by 6 bases and J by 0 bases, 5 bases remained unmatched. Germline CDR1 is SEHNR and CDR2 is FQNEAQ (reference sequence). The CDR3 sequence: CASSSTGSSNQPQHF. CDR3 DNA sequence: TGTGCCAGCAGTTCGACAGGGAGTAGCAATCAGCCCCAGCATTTT.

This clone was found a few times. V and J are TRBV5-6 and TRBJ1-5, with 7 bases matching TRBD1. Germline V CDR1 and CDR2: SGHDT, YYEEEE. V lost 0 bases, J lost 2 bases, and 5 bases stayed unmatched. The CDR3 extends over 16 amino acids. CDR3 sequence (DNA): TGTGCCAGCAGCTTGGCCAGGGGGGTCGGCAATCAGCCCCAGCATTTT. As protein: CASSLARGVGNQPQHF.

The V and J genes are TRBV7-6 and TRBJ1-1, with D maybe TRBD1 (5 bases). The CDR3 is 15 residues long. The germline V gene encodes CDR1 SGHVS and CDR2 FNYEAQ. V was trimmed by 1 base and J by 4 bases, leaving 13 bases between them. The CDR3 here is CASSLVTGGGTEAFF. In nucleotides, the CDR3 is TGTGCCAGCAGCTTAGTGACGGGGGGGGGCACTGAAGCTTTCTTT.

The chain recombines TRBV7-8 with TRBJ1-4, with a weak D call TRBD1 (5 bases). The CDR3 has 20 residues. CDR1 and CDR2 from the germline V gene are SGHVS and FQNEAQ. With 1 base removed from V and 0 bases from J, the gap between germline ends came to 21 bases. The CDR3 DNA is TGTGCCAGCAGCTTAGGGAGTCTGGGACTCAGAGTTGCAACTAATGAAAAACTGTTTTTT. Translation: CASSLGSLGLRVATNEKLFF.

Notes on this clone: The sample holds other DNA sequences that translate to the same CDR3. The V gene is TRBV7-9, the J gene TRBJ2-7; 8 nucleotides line up with TRBD1. Germline V gene data show CDR1 as SEHNR and CDR2 as FQNEAQ (reference sequence). Germline trimming cut 5 bases from V and 3 bases from J; bases unmatched to any gene: 3. This CDR3 is 13 amino acids long. In nucleotides, the CDR3 is TGTGCCAGCAGCCGGACAGGGAGCTACGAGCAGTACTTC. Protein product: CASSRTGSYEQYF.